The clone carrying this T cell receptor (beta chain) was seen many times. Its antigen is unidentified. TCRdb reprocessed the 5' RACE reads via MiXCR and lists one record per CDR3 protein. The sample shows about 390,000 distinct CDR3 sequences, about 16% of them seen only once. This entry belongs to a study of T-cell memory formation after mild COVID-19. Across the study: Among the donors, TCR clusters were largely specific to each donor.

Study-level results: Clones shrinking between day 15 and 85 showed a balanced CD4/CD8 split, and those that grew later tilted toward CD4+. Researchers report contracting CD4+ clones mostly in CM and EM, with CD8+ clones in EMRA. The finding that pre-infection memory included some responding clones suggested that cross-reactive memory joined.

Germline-derived CDR1 and CDR2 are DFQATT and SNEGSKA (reference sequence). The CDR3 runs to 16 residues. The ends lost 0 bases at V and 5 bases at J; junction bases unmatched: 11. This chain connects TRBV20-1 to TRBJ2-5, with 8 nucleotides matching TRBD1. This receptor was identified in a man aged 18 to 30 who had mild COVID-19 (a few samples of this study predate the infection). Cell type and time point are not known. Sequenced material: PBMCs or a T cell subset sorted from them (not recorded which). The CDR3 protein is CSARDLGQGAWETQYF. In nucleotides, the CDR3 is TGCAGTGCTAGAGATCTGGGGCAGGGGGCTTGGGAGACCCAGTACTTC.